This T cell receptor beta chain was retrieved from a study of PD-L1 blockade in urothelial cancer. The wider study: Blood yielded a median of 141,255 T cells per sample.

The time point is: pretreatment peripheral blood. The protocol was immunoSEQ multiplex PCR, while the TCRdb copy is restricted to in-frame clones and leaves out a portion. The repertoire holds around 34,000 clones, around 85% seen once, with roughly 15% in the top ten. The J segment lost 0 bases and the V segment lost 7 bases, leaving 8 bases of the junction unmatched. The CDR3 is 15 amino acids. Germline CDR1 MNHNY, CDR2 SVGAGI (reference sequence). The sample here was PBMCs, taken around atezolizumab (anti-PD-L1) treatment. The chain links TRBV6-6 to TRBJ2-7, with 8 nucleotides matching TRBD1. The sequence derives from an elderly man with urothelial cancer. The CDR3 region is CASTRDRQSSYEQYF. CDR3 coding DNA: TGTGCCAGCACTCGGGACAGGCAATCCTCCTACGAGCAGTACTTC.